The 26 T cell receptor beta chains below come from one sample, sequenced in a study of T cells in Graves' hyperthyroidism and ophthalmopathy. Using RNA transcripts as the source, TCR beta CDR3 regions were amplified. RT-PCR in the first round (using the HTBI primer set) targeted the TCR CDR3. TCRdb recomputed calls from the multiplex PCR reads with MiXCR, one row per CDR3 protein. The table records roughly 530,000 distinct CDR3 sequences, about a sixth of them present only once. Input material: blood. The receptors here all came from a woman aged 18 to 35 with Graves' ophthalmopathy.

This clonotype showed up many times. The chain couples TRBV18 to TRBJ2-7; 9 bases agree with TRBD1. V lost 4 bases, J lost 4 bases, and 11 bases stayed unmatched. The V gene's germline CDR1 is KGHSH and CDR2 LQKENI. The CDR3 totals 16 residues. CDR3 protein: CASSREPGQGGYEQYF. Here the CDR3 DNA reads TGTGCCAGCTCACGGGAACCGGGACAGGGCGGTTACGAGCAGTACTTC.

This clonotype has just a few counts. This chain joins TRBV28 and TRBJ2-3; 11 nucleotides align to TRBD2. Losses at the gene ends were 8 bases for V and 2 bases for J; bases not matched to a gene: 6. This CDR3 comprises 15 residues. From germline, CDR1 is MDHEN and CDR2 SYDVKM. The CDR3 DNA follows: TGTGCCAGCGGGTTAGCGGGAGGGGTCACAGATACGCAGTATTTT. Its protein is CASGLAGGVTDTQYF. The whole variable domain, remainder taken from reference TRBV28 and TRBJ2-3, is DVKVTQSSRYLVKRTGEKVFLECVQDMDHENMFWYRQDPGLGLRLIYFSYDVKMKEKGDIPEGYSVSREKKERFSLILESASTNQTSMYLCASGLAGGVTDTQYFGPGTRLTVL.

The sample holds many counts of this clonotype. This rearrangement joins TRBV18 to TRBJ1-5; D ambiguous. This CDR3 contains 16 residues. Germline CDR1 is KGHSH and CDR2 is LQKENI. V was pared by 3 bases and J by 0 bases, with 12 bases between. The CDR3 loop reads CASSPSSLNSNQPQHF. CDR3 nucleotides: TGTGCCAGCTCACCTTCCTCCTTAAATAGCAATCAGCCCCAGCATTTT.

Details on this clonotype: Being one base from a much bigger clone, this may be a read error. V is TRBV6-5 and J is TRBJ2-3; the D is unclear. This CDR3 region has 12 residues. Germline lookup yields CDR1 MNHEY and CDR2 SVGAGI. CDR3 DNA sequence: TGTGCCAGCAGTTACTCGGCAGATACGCGGTATTTT. Its translation: CASSYSADTRYF.

This clonotype appeared a few times. The chain employs TRBV18 and TRBJ2-2; 9 bases are a match to TRBD1. The V and J ends lost 1 base and 1 base, in that order; junction bases with no gene match: 4. The CDR3 is made up of 17 amino acids. Looked up from germline, CDR1 is KGHSH and CDR2 is LQKENI. CDR3: CASSPRWTGVNTGELFF. The CDR3 DNA reads TGTGCCAGCTCACCACGATGGACAGGGGTGAACACCGGGGAGCTGTTTTTT.

The DNA of the CDR3 is TGTGCCAGCAGTTCCTGGACAGGGTCCTACGAGCAGTACTTC. Encoded protein: CASSSWTGSYEQYF. This sequence joins TRBV6-2 or TRBV6-3 and TRBJ2-7; TRBD1 matches 8 bases. The CDR3 has 14 residues. Germline V gene sequence: CDR1 MNHEY, CDR2 SVGEGT. The ends lost 4 bases at V and 1 base at J; junction bases unmatched: 3.

This clonotype was seen a few times. A read error may be the cause here, since a much bigger clone is one base away. The V gene is TRBV14, the J gene TRBJ2-1; no firm D call. V lost 2 bases, J lost 7 bases, and 6 bases lay in between. The CDR3 is made up of 12 amino acids. The germline gives CDR1 SGHDN, CDR2 FVKESK. CDR3: CASSQIINEQFF. CDR3 nucleotide sequence: TGTGCCAGCAGCCAAATCATAAATGAGCAGTTCTTC.

In its sample, this clonotype was seen a few times. V is TRBV4-1 and J is TRBJ2-4; TRBD2 matches at 8 bases. Per the germline V gene, CDR1 is MGHRA and CDR2 is YSYEKL. The CDR3 runs 15 residues. V lost 3 bases to trimming and J lost 8 bases; unmatched junction nucleotides: 9. CDR3 nucleotides: TGCGCCAGCAGCCAGTTGGACTCCGGGGGGGACATTCAGTACTTC. Encoded protein: CASSQLDSGGDIQYF.

The rearrangement links TRBV5-1 to TRBJ2-1; 9 nucleotides align to TRBD1. Germline CDR1 and CDR2: SGHRS and YFSETQ. The CDR3 covers 15 residues. Trimming at V came to 2 bases and at J to 6 bases, leaving 6 bases not matched to a gene. Here the CDR3 DNA reads TGCGCCAGCAGCTTACAGGGGGCTTGGTCCAATGAGCAGTTCTTC. As protein: CASSLQGAWSNEQFF.

This clonotype occurred many times. This chain joins TRBV6-1 and TRBJ2-7, with D unresolved. CDR1 MNHNS and CDR2 SASEGT come from the germline V gene. The CDR3 spans 16 residues. The V end was cut by 2 bases, the J end by 1 base, with 15 bases between. CDR3 residues: CASSENYRDDSYEQYF. The CDR3 DNA sequence: TGTGCCAGCAGTGAAAATTACAGAGACGATTCCTACGAGCAGTACTTC.

The gene calls are TRBV11-2 and TRBJ1-2; no clear D gene. Germline CDR1 and CDR2: SGHAT and FQNNGV. The CDR3 consists of 15 residues. The V and J ends lost 0 bases and 3 bases respectively, with 11 bases between them. For the CDR3, the DNA is TGTGCCAGCAGCTTAGATGTCGGGTATCACTATGGCTACACCTTC. Its translation: CASSLDVGYHYGYTF.

Ten or more counts support this clonotype. This rearrangement joins TRBV11-1 to TRBJ2-1; TRBD2 matches at 10 bases. In germline, CDR1 is SGHAT, CDR2 FQDESV (reference sequence). There are 18 residues in the CDR3. Unmatched junction bases numbered 12, after V lost 1 base and J lost 6 bases. The CDR3: CASSLDGRTSGVGNEQFF. The CDR3 region has the DNA TGTGCCAGCAGCTTAGACGGGAGGACTAGCGGAGTCGGCAATGAGCAGTTCTTC.

This clonotype was detected ten times or more. The V and J genes are TRBV7-9 and TRBJ1-4; no clear D gene. Germline V gives CDR1 SEHNR, CDR2 FQNEAQ (reference sequence). V was shortened by 1 base and J by 1 base, with 10 bases between the two germline ends. This CDR3 has 16 amino acids. The CDR3 sequence: CASSLDLGLTNEKLFF. The CDR3, as DNA: TGTGCCAGCAGCTTAGACCTCGGTTTAACTAATGAAAAACTGTTTTTT.

The sample holds a few counts of this clonotype. The chain links TRBV7-2 to TRBJ1-1; no definite D call. The germline gives CDR1 SGHTA, CDR2 FQGNSA. The V end lost 1 base, the J end lost 5 bases, and 11 bases lay between the germline ends. The CDR3 loop spans 14 amino acids. The CDR3 DNA reads as TGTGCCAGCAGCTTAGTACACCGAGGGACTGAAGCTTTCTTT. Amino acids: CASSLVHRGTEAFF.

This clonotype was counted ten times or more. The chain recombines TRBV11-2 with TRBJ2-3; 9 bases agree with TRBD1. V trimming: 5 bases; J trimming: 3 bases; junction bases outside the gene matches: 9. The CDR3 loop spans 16 amino acids. Germline V CDR1 and CDR2: SGHAT, FQNNGV. CDR3 nucleotide sequence: TGTGCCAGCAGCGTATCGGGGGGACAGGGTACAGATACGCAGTATTTT. The encoded protein is CASSVSGGQGTDTQYF.

In this sample, this clonotype turned up many times. J is TRBJ1-3 and V is TRBV11-2; no clear D gene. The CDR3 totals 14 residues. Between the trimmed V and J ends, which lost 5 bases and 3 bases, there was a span of 11 bases. Germline CDR1 SGHAT, CDR2 FQNNGV. The CDR3 nucleotides read TGTGCCAGCAGCGGCCGGACCGTTGGAAACACCATATATTTT. Encoded protein: CASSGRTVGNTIYF.

This clonotype was seen more than once but under ten times. The rearrangement links TRBV6-1 to TRBJ2-6, with D possibly being TRBD1 (5 bases). Germline V CDR1 and CDR2: MNHNS, SASEGT. V was pared by 5 bases and J by 4 bases, with 21 bases between. The CDR3 length is 18 residues. The DNA for the CDR3 is TGTGCCAGCAGTTTACAGATCCTAGGGTCAGGGGGGGCCAACGTCCTGACTTTC. This gives the protein CASSLQILGSGGANVLTF.

On this clonotype itself: With a much larger clone just one base away, this may be a read error. The chain links TRBV6-2 or TRBV6-3 to TRBJ2-7, with D maybe TRBD1 (5 bases). Germline V gene lookup returns CDR1 MNHEY and CDR2 SVGEGT. The CDR3 sequence is 13 residues long. V lost 5 bases and J lost 3, with 11 bases in between. CDR3: CASSESTGYEQYF. Here the CDR3 DNA reads TGTGCCAGCAGTGAATCTACAGGCTACGAGCAGTACTTC.

This clonotype has at least ten counts. V gene TRBV20-1 combines with J gene TRBJ2-5; 10 nucleotides agree with TRBD2. Germline V gene lookup returns CDR1 DFQATT and CDR2 SNEGSKA (reference sequence). This CDR3 contains 15 residues. The trim removed 3 bases at V and 7 bases at J, leaving 11 bases unmatched. The CDR3 loop is CSASSGTSDIGTQYF. CDR3 DNA: TGCAGTGCTAGCTCCGGGACTAGCGATATTGGGACCCAGTACTTC.

This clonotype was counted many times. V gene TRBV7-8 combines with J gene TRBJ2-7; the D is unclear. This CDR3 has 15 residues. Germline CDR1 reads SGHVS; CDR2 reads FQNEAQ. V lost 0 bases, J lost 4 bases, and 13 bases lay in between. The CDR3 is CASSLAASKQYEQYF. Written as DNA, the CDR3 is TGTGCCAGCAGCTTAGCGGCTAGTAAGCAGTACGAGCAGTACTTC.

This CDR3 reads CASSVGGLLEQETQYF. CDR3 in DNA: TGTGCCAGCAGCGTCGGTGGACTACTCGAACAAGAGACCCAGTACTTC. This chain uses TRBV13 with TRBJ2-5; weak D call: TRBD2 (6 bases). This CDR3 has 16 amino acids. Trimming stripped 5 bases from V and 2 bases from J, with 18 bases between. Germline-derived CDR1 and CDR2 are PRHDT and FYEKMQ (reference sequence).

Many counts were recorded for this clonotype. V is TRBV2 and J is TRBJ2-1; D perhaps matches TRBD2 (5 bases). Germline V gene sequence: CDR1 SNHLY, CDR2 FYNNEI. V was shortened by 3 bases and J by 4 bases, with 10 bases between the two germline ends. CDR3 length: 14 residues. CDR3 in amino acids: CASSDSRRYNEQFF. The CDR3 DNA follows: TGTGCCAGCAGTGATTCGCGGAGGTACAATGAGCAGTTCTTC.

This clonotype has only a few counts. This sequence joins TRBV9 and TRBJ2-5; 8 nucleotides agree with TRBD2. The J call is doubtful: the DNA matches TRBJ2-1 better. Germline V lookup: CDR1 SGDLS, CDR2 YYNGEE. The CDR3 sequence is 17 residues long. CDR3: CASSPSPSSGSLETQFF. The CDR3 DNA reads TGTGCCAGCAGCCCTAGCCCCTCAAGCGGGAGTCTGGAGACCCAGTTCTTC.

This clonotype was recorded many times. J is TRBJ2-7 and V is TRBV7-8; D assignment may be TRBD1 or TRBD2 (5 bases each). The V end was cut by 2 bases, the J end by 1 base, with 12 bases between. Per the germline V gene, CDR1 is SGHVS and CDR2 is FQNEAQ. This CDR3 has 15 amino acids. The CDR3 DNA is TGTGCCAGCAGCTTAAGAGGGGTGGGGTCCTACGAGCAGTACTTC. Amino acid sequence: CASSLRGVGSYEQYF. The whole variable domain, remainder taken from reference TRBV7-8 and TRBJ2-7, is GAGVSQSPRYKVAKRGQDVALRCDPISGHVSLFWYQQALGQGPEFLTYFQNEAQLDKSGLPSDRFFAERPEGSVSTLKIQRTQQEDSAVYLCASSLRGVGSYEQYFGPGTRLTVT.

This clonotype showed up many times. V usage is TRBV20-1 and J usage is TRBJ1-2; the D gene is possibly TRBD1 (5 bases). This CDR3 is 10 amino acids long. Per the germline V gene, CDR1 is DFQATT and CDR2 is SNEGSKA (reference sequence). CDR3 sequence: CRVDGGDYTF. CDR3 in DNA: TGCAGAGTTGATGGGGGAGACTACACCTTC.

The rearrangement links TRBV28 to TRBJ1-3; D may be TRBD1 (5 bases). The V gene lost 3 bases and the J gene lost 0 bases, with 9 bases spanning the gap. The CDR3 has 15 residues. CDR1 MDHEN and CDR2 SYDVKM come from the germline V gene. In DNA form, the CDR3 reads TGTGCCAGCAGTTTGTGGACAAGCTCTGGAAACACCATATATTTT. Amino acids: CASSLWTSSGNTIYF.